This is a list of T cell receptor beta chains from one sample in a study of T cell changes during pregnancy in multiple sclerosis. Sequencing used immunoSEQ multiplex PCR; TCRdb keeps in-frame clones, though not all of them. The sample lists some 100,000 clones; around 92% were seen once. The sample was peripheral blood, taken after pregnancy. The origin of the receptors is a female donor with multiple sclerosis, enrolled in a pregnancy study. The CDR3 runs from the conserved cysteine through the conserved F or W. A D gene is named only where the DNA matches it firmly.

DNA: TGTGCTAGTGGGGGGACAGCGGAAAAACTGTTTTTT; CDR3: CASGGTAEKLFF; D: TRBD1; J: TRBJ1-4; V: TRBV12-5
DNA: TGTGCCAGCAGCGTAGCAGGTTACAATGAGCAGTTCTTC; CDR3: CASSVAGYNEQFF; D: -; J: TRBJ2-1; V: TRBV9
DNA: TGTGCCTGGAACTCGGGAGCTAACTATGGCTACACCTTC; CDR3: CAWNSGANYGYTF; D: -; J: TRBJ1-2; V: TRBV30
DNA: TGTGCCAGCAGCGTAAGCGGATCCTACGAGCAGTACTTC; CDR3: CASSVSGSYEQYF; D: -; J: TRBJ2-7; V: TRBV9
DNA: TGTGCCAGCAGTGCGGCAGGGGTTAATGAAAAACTGTTTTTT; CDR3: CASSAAGVNEKLFF; D: -; J: TRBJ1-4; V: TRBV2
DNA: TGTGCCAGCAGCACGCAGACAGGGGGTAATGGTTCACCCCTCCACTTT; CDR3: CASSTQTGGNGSPLHF; D: TRBD1; J: TRBJ1-6; V: TRBV7-2
DNA: TGCGCCAGCAGCCATGCCGAGGGGACTAGCGGATTACAGTACTTC; CDR3: CASSHAEGTSGLQYF; D: TRBD2; J: TRBJ2-7; V: TRBV4-1
DNA: TGTCCGGGGAATCAGCCCCAGCATTTT; CDR3: CPGNQPQHF; D: -; J: TRBJ1-5; V: TRBV6-1
DNA: TGTGCCAGCAGTTTACGGCAGGGGATGAGGGCCGAAGCTTTCTTT; CDR3: CASSLRQGMRAEAFF; D: -; J: TRBJ1-1; V: TRBV28
DNA: TGTGCCAGCAGCTCCCCGGGACAGCGAGGGGGCACCTTC; CDR3: CASSSPGQRGGTF; D: TRBD1; J: TRBJ1-2; V: TRBV5-6
DNA: TGTGCCAGCAGTACAGGGGGGACACTGAACACTGAAGCTTTCTTT; CDR3: CASSTGGTLNTEAFF; D: TRBD1; J: TRBJ1-1; V: TRBV6-5
DNA: TGTGCCAGCAGTCAAGCGGGAGGAGGCTCCTACAATGAGCAGTTCTTC; CDR3: CASSQAGGGSYNEQFF; D: TRBD2; J: TRBJ2-1; V: TRBV28
DNA: TGTGCCAGTATTCCTAGGACAGGGGGCCCCAGAGCCAACGTCCTGACTTTC; CDR3: CASIPRTGGPRANVLTF; D: TRBD1; J: TRBJ2-6; V: TRBV19
DNA: TGTGCCTCCTCCAGGGGGCTCACCTATAATTCACCCCTCCACTTT; CDR3: CASSRGLTYNSPLHF; D: TRBD1; J: TRBJ1-6; V: TRBV10-3
DNA: TGTGCCAGTAGTACGGACACTCGGAACACTGAAGCTTTCTTT; CDR3: CASSTDTRNTEAFF; D: -; J: TRBJ1-1; V: TRBV19
DNA: TGTGCCAGCAAGGAGGGTGGCAGGCTTTCCTATGGCTACACCTTC; CDR3: CASKEGGRLSYGYTF; D: -; J: TRBJ1-2; V: TRBV6-5
DNA: TGTGCCAGCAGGACATATAGCGGCGGAATTTACAATGAGCAGTTCTTC; CDR3: CASRTYSGGIYNEQFF; D: -; J: TRBJ2-1; V: TRBV28
DNA: TGTGCCAGCACCTCGAATGGGGGGTTTACCTATGGCTACACCTTC; CDR3: CASTSNGGFTYGYTF; D: -; J: TRBJ1-2; V: TRBV5-4
DNA: TGTGCCAGCAGTGCATCCCCAGGGGGGTACTATAATTCACCCCTCCACTTT; CDR3: CASSASPGGYYNSPLHF; D: TRBD1; J: TRBJ1-6; V: TRBV6-1
DNA: TGCGCCAGCAGCTTGGGTAGGACAGGAGTCACCGGGGAGCTGTTTTTT; CDR3: CASSLGRTGVTGELFF; D: TRBD1; J: TRBJ2-2; V: TRBV5-1
DNA: TGTGCCAGTAGCCCGAACAGTGTCTATGGCTACACCTTC; CDR3: CASSPNSVYGYTF; D: -; J: TRBJ1-2; V: TRBV19
DNA: TGCGCCAGCAGCCAACGCCGGGGGGCCAACAATGAGCAGTTCTTC; CDR3: CASSQRRGANNEQFF; D: -; J: TRBJ2-1; V: TRBV4-3
DNA: TGTGCCAGCAGTGGGGGACAGGGGGTTGTTAATTCACCCCTCCACTTT; CDR3: CASSGGQGVVNSPLHF; D: TRBD1; J: TRBJ1-6; V: TRBV6-1
DNA: TGTGCCAGCAGCCCCGGTGACACCGGCGCTACAGATACGCAGTATTTT; CDR3: CASSPGDTGATDTQYF; D: -; J: TRBJ2-3; V: TRBV5-4
DNA: TGTGCCAGCACCGTGGGGGGAAATCAGCCCCAGCATTTT; CDR3: CASTVGGNQPQHF; D: -; J: TRBJ1-5; V: TRBV6-1
DNA: TGTGCCAGCACCCTGGGGAGCGGGGGGGTTTCCGGGGAGCTGTTTTTT; CDR3: CASTLGSGGVSGELFF; D: TRBD2; J: TRBJ2-2; V: TRBV9
DNA: TGTGCCAGCGGGGGGACCCGGACACCTAATTCACCCCTCCACTTT; CDR3: CASGGTRTPNSPLHF; D: -; J: TRBJ1-6; V: TRBV7-6
DNA: TGTGCCAGCAGCTTGGGTAACTCTGGGGCCAACGTCCTGACTTTC; CDR3: CASSLGNSGANVLTF; D: -; J: TRBJ2-6; V: TRBV5-6